This TCR beta chain was sequenced for a study of blood T cell repertoires in COVID-19. In the study overall: The United States, Italy and Spain were the sources of the acute and convalescent COVID-19 samples. From T cells, B-cell-depleted T cells, or PBMCs came the material, which was cDNA or gDNA.

Data came from immunoSEQ multiplex PCR; TCRdb stores just in-frame clones and leaves some out. The table has 180,000 or so clones, about 86% seen once. The germline V gene has CDR1 SGHTS and CDR2 YDEGEE. The CDR3 is 15 amino acids. V was trimmed by 0 bases and J by 1 base, leaving 5 bases between them. Participant ages covered roughly 18 to 89 years across 24 US areas. Cohort allocation depended upon clinical history that participants reported. This clone has a handful of counts. This clonotype originated in a woman between 50 and 59 years old in a cohort exposed to, infected with or recovered from COVID-19 (not recorded which). Sequenced material: PBMCs or T cells enriched from blood (not recorded which). The chain combines TRBV5-8 with TRBJ2-6, with a tentative D call TRBD2 (5 bases). The DNA of the CDR3 is TGTGCCAGCAGCTTGGGAGGGTCTGGGGCCAACGTCCTGACTTTC. Its protein is CASSLGGSGANVLTF.